A single sample gave rise to the 2 T cell receptor beta chains below, sequenced in a study of T cells in localized non-small cell lung cancer. TCRdb's copy holds only in-frame clones and misses some; the assay was immunoSEQ multiplex PCR. The sample has 35,000 to 45,000 clones; 85% to 90% are singletons. The sample in question was peripheral blood, obtained before any cancer treatment. These receptors were collected from a woman aged 18 to 55 with stage III lung adenocarcinoma.

This clone was detected only a few times. J is TRBJ2-3 and V is TRBV27, with D maybe TRBD1 (6 bases). CDR3 size: 14 residues. CDR1 is MNHEY, CDR2 SMNVEV, per germline (reference sequence). Trimming stripped 5 bases from V and 3 bases from J, with 12 bases between. CDR3 bases: TGTGCCAGCAGTCGGGCGAGGGGGACAGATACGCAGTATTTT. Translated: CASSRARGTDTQYF.

The CDR3 loop is CASSDSTRVANEQFF. For the CDR3, the DNA is TGTGCCAGCAGTGACTCGACCAGGGTGGCCAATGAGCAGTTCTTC. V usage is TRBV6-4 and J usage is TRBJ2-1; D might be TRBD1 (5 bases). Germline V gives CDR1 MRHNA, CDR2 SNTAGT. The CDR3 has 15 amino acids. Between the trimmed V and J ends, which lost 0 bases and 6 bases, there was a span of 12 bases.